This TCR beta chain was recorded in a study of lymphopenia after photon versus proton radiotherapy. The CDR3 is made up of 14 amino acids. V was pared by 5 bases and J by 6 bases, with 16 bases between. Per germline, CDR1 SGHNT and CDR2 YYREEE (reference sequence). Only in-frame clones appear in the TCRdb table, and some are missing; sequencing was by immunoSEQ multiplex PCR. The repertoire holds some 42,000 clones, with under 85% as singletons. Findings and limits, study-wide: Survival link was tested only in deceased patients; proton benefit remains a possibility. In patients who died, overall survival fell as post-nadir TCR diversity dropped more. Photon-treated patients lost naive T cells and TCR diversity; proton-treated stayed stable.

Remarks on this clone: Its antigen is unknown.

V and J are TRBV5-4 and TRBJ2-3; possible D gene TRBD1, 5 bases. This TCR derives from a woman in her sixties or seventies with pancreatic cancer. Sequencing was performed on peripheral blood, taken from a patient treated with proton-based radiotherapy. The CDR3 region is CASSTGASTDTQYF. CDR3 DNA sequence: TGTGCCAGCAGTACTGGGGCATCAACGGATACGCAGTATTTT.